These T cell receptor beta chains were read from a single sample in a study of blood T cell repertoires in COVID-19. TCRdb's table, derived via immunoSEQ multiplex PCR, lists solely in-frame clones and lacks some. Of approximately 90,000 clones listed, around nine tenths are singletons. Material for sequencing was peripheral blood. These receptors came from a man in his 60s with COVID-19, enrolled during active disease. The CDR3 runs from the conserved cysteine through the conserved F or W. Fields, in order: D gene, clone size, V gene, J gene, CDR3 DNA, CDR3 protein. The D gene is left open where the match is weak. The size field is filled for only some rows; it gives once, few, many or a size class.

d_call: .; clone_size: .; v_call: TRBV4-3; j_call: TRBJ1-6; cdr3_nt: TGCGCCAGCAGCCAAGAGGGGGCAGGATCACCCCTCCACTTT; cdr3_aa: CASSQEGAGSPLHF
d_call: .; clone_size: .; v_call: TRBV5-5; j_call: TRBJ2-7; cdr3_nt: TGTGCCAGCAGCATTTCAAGCAGTGGCGGCGAGCAGTACTTC; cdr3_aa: CASSISSSGGEQYF
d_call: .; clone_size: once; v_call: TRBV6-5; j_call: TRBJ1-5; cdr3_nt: TGTGCCAGCAGTCCGAGACAGACCAATCAGCCCCAGCATTTT; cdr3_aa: CASSPRQTNQPQHF
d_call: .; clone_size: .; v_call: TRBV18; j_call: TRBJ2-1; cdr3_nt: TGTGCCAGCTCAACCTCCTACTACAATGAGCAGTTCTTC; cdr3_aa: CASSTSYYNEQFF
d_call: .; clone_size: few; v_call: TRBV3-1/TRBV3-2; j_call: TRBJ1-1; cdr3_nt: TGTGCCAGCAGCCAAGGGGAGACTGAAGCTTTCTTT; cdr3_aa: CASSQGETEAFF
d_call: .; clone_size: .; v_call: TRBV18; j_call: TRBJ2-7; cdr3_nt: TGTGCCAGCTCACCACCGATAGGGGGAAGCTCCTACGAGCAGTACTTC; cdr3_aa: CASSPPIGGSSYEQYF
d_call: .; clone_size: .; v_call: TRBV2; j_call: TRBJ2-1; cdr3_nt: TGTGCCAGCAGTGATCCTCGCGACAACCGAGGGCTGAGCTCCTACAATGAGCAGTTCTTC; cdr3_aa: CASSDPRDNRGLSSYNEQFF
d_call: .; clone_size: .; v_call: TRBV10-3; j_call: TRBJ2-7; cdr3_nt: TGTGCCACCTCCCCGGGCGGGGATAGGGCCTACGAGCAGTACTTC; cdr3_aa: CATSPGGDRAYEQYF
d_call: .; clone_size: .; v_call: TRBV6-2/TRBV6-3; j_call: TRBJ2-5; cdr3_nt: TGTGCCAGCAGTTATTCGGACAGCCAAGAGACCCAGTACTTC; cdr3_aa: CASSYSDSQETQYF
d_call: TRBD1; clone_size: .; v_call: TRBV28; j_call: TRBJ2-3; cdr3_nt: TGTGCCAGCAGTCTACCGGGACAGGGGGTGGAAGATACGCAGTATTTT; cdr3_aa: CASSLPGQGVEDTQYF
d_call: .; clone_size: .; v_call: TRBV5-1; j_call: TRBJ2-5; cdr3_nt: TGCGCCAGCAGCCGGTCGGGGTACCAAGAGACCCAGTACTTC; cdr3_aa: CASSRSGYQETQYF
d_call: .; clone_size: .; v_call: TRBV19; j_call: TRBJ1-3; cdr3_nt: TGTGCCAGTAGTATAAGGGAGAGCCCTGGAAACACCATATATTTT; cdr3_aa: CASSIRESPGNTIYF
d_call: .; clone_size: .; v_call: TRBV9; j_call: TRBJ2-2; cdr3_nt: TGTGCCAGCAGCGCGGTTGCCGGGGAGCTGTTTTTT; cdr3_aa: CASSAVAGELFF
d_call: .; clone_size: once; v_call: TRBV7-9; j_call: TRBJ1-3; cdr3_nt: TGTGCCAGCAGCCGCCGCGGGTCTCGCACAGGGACTGGAAACACCATATATTTT; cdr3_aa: CASSRRGSRTGTGNTIYF
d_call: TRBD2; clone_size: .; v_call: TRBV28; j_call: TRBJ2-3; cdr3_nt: TGTGCCAGCGGCTCAACTAGCGGGGTGACAGATACGCAGTATTTT; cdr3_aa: CASGSTSGVTDTQYF
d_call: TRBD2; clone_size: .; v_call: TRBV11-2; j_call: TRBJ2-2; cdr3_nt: TGTGCCAGCAGCGGCGGACCCGGGACTAGCGGGACCACCGGGGAGCTGTTTTTT; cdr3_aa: CASSGGPGTSGTTGELFF
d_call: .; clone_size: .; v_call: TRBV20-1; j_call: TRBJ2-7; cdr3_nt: TGCAGTGCTAGTCTGACAGCCCTTGGGGCGGCCTACGAGCAGTACTTC; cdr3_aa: CSASLTALGAAYEQYF
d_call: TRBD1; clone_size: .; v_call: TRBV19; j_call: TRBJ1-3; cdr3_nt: TGTGCCAGTGGAGACAGGGCTGGAAACACCATATATTTT; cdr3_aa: CASGDRAGNTIYF
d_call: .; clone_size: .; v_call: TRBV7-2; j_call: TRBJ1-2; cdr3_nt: TGTGCCAGCAGCTTAGCAGTTCCGGGCTATGGCTACACCTTC; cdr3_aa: CASSLAVPGYGYTF
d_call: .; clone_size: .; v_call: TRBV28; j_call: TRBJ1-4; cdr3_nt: TGTGCCAGCAGTCTACGACAGAATGAAAAACTGTTTTTT; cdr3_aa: CASSLRQNEKLFF
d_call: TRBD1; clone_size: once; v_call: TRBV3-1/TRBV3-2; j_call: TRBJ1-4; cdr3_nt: TGTGCCAGCAGCCAAAAGACAGGGCGTGAGGAAAAACTGTTTTTT; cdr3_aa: CASSQKTGREEKLFF
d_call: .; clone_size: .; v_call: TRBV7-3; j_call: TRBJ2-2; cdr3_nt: TGTGCCAGCAGCTTAGGGCAGTCCTCGAACACCGGGGAGCTGTTTTTT; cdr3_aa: CASSLGQSSNTGELFF
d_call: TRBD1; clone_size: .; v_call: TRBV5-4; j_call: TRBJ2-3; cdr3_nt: TGTGCCAGCAGATCCACACGACAGGGGGCGGATACGCAGTATTTT; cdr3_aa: CASRSTRQGADTQYF
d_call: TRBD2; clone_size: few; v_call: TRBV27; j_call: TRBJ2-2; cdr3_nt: TGTGCCAGCAGTAAGGCGGGAGACACCGGGGAGCTGTTTTTT; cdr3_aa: CASSKAGDTGELFF
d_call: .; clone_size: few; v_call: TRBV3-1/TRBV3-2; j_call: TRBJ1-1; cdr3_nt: TGTGCCAGCAGCCCGCGACTGGAGAACACTGAAGCTTTCTTT; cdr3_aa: CASSPRLENTEAFF
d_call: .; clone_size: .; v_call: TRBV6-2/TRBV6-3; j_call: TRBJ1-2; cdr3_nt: TGTGCCAGCAGTCTCGGACTCCTCCTCGATGGCTACACCTTC; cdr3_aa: CASSLGLLLDGYTF
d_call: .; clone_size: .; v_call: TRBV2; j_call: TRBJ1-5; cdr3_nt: TGTGCCAGCACCCCTAGGGGGATAGCAGGCCATAGCAATCAGCCCCAGCATTTT; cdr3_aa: CASTPRGIAGHSNQPQHF
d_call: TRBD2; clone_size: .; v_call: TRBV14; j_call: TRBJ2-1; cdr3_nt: TGTGCCAGCAGCCACCGGTGGGAGGGCCGTAATGAGCAGTTCTTC; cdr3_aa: CASSHRWEGRNEQFF
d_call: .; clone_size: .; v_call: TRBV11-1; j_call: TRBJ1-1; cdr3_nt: TGTGCCAGCAGCCAGGGAGGCACTGAAGCTTTCTTT; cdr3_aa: CASSQGGTEAFF
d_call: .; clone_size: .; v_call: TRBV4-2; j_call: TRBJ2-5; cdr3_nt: TGTGCCAGCAGCCAAAACTCCGAGACCCAGTACTTC; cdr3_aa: CASSQNSETQYF
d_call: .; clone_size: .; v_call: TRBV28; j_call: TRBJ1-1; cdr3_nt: TGTGCCAGCAGCTCGCCGCCGGTAAACACTGAAGCTTTCTTT; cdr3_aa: CASSSPPVNTEAFF
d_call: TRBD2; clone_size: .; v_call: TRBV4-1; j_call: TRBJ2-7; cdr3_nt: TGCGCCAGCAGTCCACTAGCGGGAGACGAGCAGTACTTC; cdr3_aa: CASSPLAGDEQYF
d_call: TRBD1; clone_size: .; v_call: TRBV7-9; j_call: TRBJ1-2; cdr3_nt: TGTGCCAGCAGCGGGGACAGGGCTGGCTACACCTTC; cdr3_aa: CASSGDRAGYTF
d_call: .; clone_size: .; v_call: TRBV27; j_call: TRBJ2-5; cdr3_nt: TGTGCCAGCAGTTTTCGTGAGCAAGAGACCCAGTACTTC; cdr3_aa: CASSFREQETQYF
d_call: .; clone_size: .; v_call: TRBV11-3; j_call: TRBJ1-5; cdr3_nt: TGTGCCAGCAGCCCGGACAGATCCTATAGCAATCAGCCCCAGCATTTT; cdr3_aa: CASSPDRSYSNQPQHF
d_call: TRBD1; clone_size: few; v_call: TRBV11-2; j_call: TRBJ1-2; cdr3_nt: TGTGCCAGCAGCTTATACCACAGGGGGCGCGAGGAAGGCTACACCTTC; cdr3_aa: CASSLYHRGREEGYTF
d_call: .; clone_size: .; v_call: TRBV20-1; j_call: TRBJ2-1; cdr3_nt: TGCAGTGCTAGTGAAGGAGATACCTACAATGAGCAGTTCTTC; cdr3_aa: CSASEGDTYNEQFF
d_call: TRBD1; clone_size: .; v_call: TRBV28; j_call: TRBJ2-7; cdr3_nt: TGTGCCAGCAGTTCACCGGGACAGGGGGCGTACGAGCAGTACTTC; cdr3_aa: CASSSPGQGAYEQYF
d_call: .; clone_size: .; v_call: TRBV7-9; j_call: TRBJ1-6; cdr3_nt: TGTGCCAGCAGCTTAGGGGGGGGAAATTCACCCCTCCACTTT; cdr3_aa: CASSLGGGNSPLHF
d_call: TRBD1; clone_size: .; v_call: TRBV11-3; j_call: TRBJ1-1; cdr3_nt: TGTGCCAGCAGCTTACACCGGGACAGGGGAACTGAAGCTTTCTTT; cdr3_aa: CASSLHRDRGTEAFF
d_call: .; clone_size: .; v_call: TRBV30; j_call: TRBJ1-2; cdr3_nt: TGTGCCTGGAGGGGCGAAAACAGAAACTATGGCTACACCTTC; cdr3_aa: CAWRGENRNYGYTF
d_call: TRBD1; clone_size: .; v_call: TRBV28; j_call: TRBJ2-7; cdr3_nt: TGTGCCAGCCTCGGAACAGGGGGGATCTACGAGCAGTACTTC; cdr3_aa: CASLGTGGIYEQYF
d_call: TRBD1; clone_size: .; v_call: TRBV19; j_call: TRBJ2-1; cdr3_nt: TGTGCCAGTAGTATAGAGAGGACAGGATACAATGAGCAGTTCTTC; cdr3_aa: CASSIERTGYNEQFF
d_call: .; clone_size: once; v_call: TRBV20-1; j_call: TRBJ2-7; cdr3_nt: TGCAGTGCTAGTTACAGGGCGTACGAGCAGTACTTC; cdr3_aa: CSASYRAYEQYF
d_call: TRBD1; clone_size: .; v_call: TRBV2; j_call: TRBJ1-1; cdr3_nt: TGTGCCAGCAGTGAAGCCGGGGACAGGGGAGTTCGGGGAGCTTTCTTT; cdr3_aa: CASSEAGDRGVRGAFF
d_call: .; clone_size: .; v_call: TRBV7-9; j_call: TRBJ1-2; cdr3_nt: TGTGCCAGCAGCTTAGAGAGGGAGTCCTATGGCTACACCTTC; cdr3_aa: CASSLERESYGYTF
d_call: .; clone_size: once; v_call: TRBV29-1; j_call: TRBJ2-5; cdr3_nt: TGCAGCGTTGAAGAGGCAGATGAGACCCAGTACTTC; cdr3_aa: CSVEEADETQYF
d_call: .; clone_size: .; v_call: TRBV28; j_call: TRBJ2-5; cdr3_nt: TGTGCCAGCAGTTCGGGACTCGAAGAGACCCAGTACTTC; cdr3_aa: CASSSGLEETQYF
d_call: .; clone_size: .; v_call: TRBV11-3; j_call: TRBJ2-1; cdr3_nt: TGTGCCAGCAGCTTAGTCGTTTCGGGGGAGAATGAGCAGTTCTTC; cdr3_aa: CASSLVVSGENEQFF
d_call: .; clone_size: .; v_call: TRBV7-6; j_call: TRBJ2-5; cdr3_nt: TGTGCCAGCAGCTTGTCGGGCCAAGAGACCCAGTACTTC; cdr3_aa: CASSLSGQETQYF
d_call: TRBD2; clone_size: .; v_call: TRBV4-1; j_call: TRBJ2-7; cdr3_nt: TGCGCCAGCAGGGAGCGGGACCTTACCAGGGAGCAGTACTTC; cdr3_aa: CASRERDLTREQYF
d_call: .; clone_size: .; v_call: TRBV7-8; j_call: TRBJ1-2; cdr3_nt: TGTGCCAGCAGCTTTTCTGAGATATATGGCTACACCTTC; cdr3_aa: CASSFSEIYGYTF
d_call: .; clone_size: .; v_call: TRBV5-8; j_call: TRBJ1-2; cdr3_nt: TGTGCCAGCAGCTTAAACAGCTTATATGGCTACACCTTC; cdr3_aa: CASSLNSLYGYTF
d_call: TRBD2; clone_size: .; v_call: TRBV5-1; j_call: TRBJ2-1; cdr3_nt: TGCGCCAGCAGCTTACTCCCTAGGACTAGCGGTCTGGTCAATGAGCAGTTCTTC; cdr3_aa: CASSLLPRTSGLVNEQFF
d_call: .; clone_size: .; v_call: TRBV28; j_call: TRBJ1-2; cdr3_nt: TGTGCCAGCACCCTAAGCCCCGGGAACTATGGCTACACCTTC; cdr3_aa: CASTLSPGNYGYTF